These T cell receptor beta chains were read from a single sample in a study of radiotherapy plus CTLA-4 blockade in lung cancer. Only in-frame clones appear in the TCRdb table, and some are missing; sequencing was by immunoSEQ multiplex PCR. This sample has 75,000 to 100,000 clones, with 80% to 90% found just once. Specimen: peripheral blood, collected from a patient treated with radiotherapy plus ipilimumab. Source of these receptors: a human donor with non-small cell lung cancer that progressed on radiotherapy plus ipilimumab. Each CDR3 is given without its conserved first and last residue.

13	TRBV5-1	TRBJ2-1	ASSASGTTYNEQF
15	TRBV11-2	TRBJ2-1	ASSLGLAGVGGNEQF
13	TRBV10-3	TRBJ1-2	AAGTGGVGPYGYT
16	TRBV5-1	TRBJ2-2	ASSRTSGRVANTGELF
14	TRBV5-1	TRBJ2-1	ASSLSVTRPGNEQF
13	TRBV9	TRBJ1-4	ASSVVGDLGEKLF
12	TRBV6-1	TRBJ2-1	ASTLPGGVNEQF
12	TRBV27	TRBJ2-1	ASTPAGSYNEQF
13	TRBV6-5	TRBJ1-5	ASSTGQGLSQPQH
13	TRBV6-5	TRBJ1-3	ASRKTGSSGNTIY
11	TRBV27	TRBJ2-3	ATTGDPTDTQY
11	TRBV6-5	TRBJ1-5	ASSWTANQPQH
12	TRBV9	TRBJ2-1	ASSPHRTGLEQF
13	TRBV5-1	TRBJ2-5	ASSLSSGGGETQY
10	TRBV6-6	TRBJ1-2	ASSRDRDGYT
15	TRBV27	TRBJ1-1	ASSPFDRGGGDTEAF
17	TRBV19	TRBJ1-2	ASSIVLLSGQRFNYGYT
12	TRBV7-9	TRBJ1-5	ASSLWGPAQPQH
13	TRBV6-5	TRBJ2-7	ASSSNRGGTYEQY
13	TRBV14	TRBJ1-1	ASSLIDPGPTEAF
15	TRBV11-2	TRBJ1-3	ASSLDLLDRYGNTIY
14	TRBV5-5	TRBJ1-3	ASSLAPSSSGNTIY
12	TRBV11-2	TRBJ2-1	ASSLPSLGNEQF
9	TRBV6-5	TRBJ1-1	ASRMNTEAF
14	TRBV11-3	TRBJ2-5	ASSLRTSGRVETQY
17	TRBV9	TRBJ2-1	ASSHERQRGGEGRNEQF
14	TRBV13	TRBJ2-2	ASSQSGLSYTGELF
12	TRBV7-8	TRBJ2-6	ASSLRVGANVLT
12	TRBV16	TRBJ1-1	ASSQSAWNLGAF
13	TRBV12-5	TRBJ2-5	ASGLVLAAGETQY
12	TRBV6-6	TRBJ2-3	ASSPRQRTDTQY
14	TRBV13	TRBJ1-1	ASSETTAGLNTEAF
13	TRBV6-1	TRBJ2-1	ASSDWDRGSNEQF
9	TRBV29-1	TRBJ2-5	SVEGGETQY
16	TRBV2	TRBJ2-3	ASSRNEAGLAGQDTQY
14	TRBV2	TRBJ1-5	ASSPGRRGSNQPQH
10	TRBV2	TRBJ2-1	ASSEGPNEQF